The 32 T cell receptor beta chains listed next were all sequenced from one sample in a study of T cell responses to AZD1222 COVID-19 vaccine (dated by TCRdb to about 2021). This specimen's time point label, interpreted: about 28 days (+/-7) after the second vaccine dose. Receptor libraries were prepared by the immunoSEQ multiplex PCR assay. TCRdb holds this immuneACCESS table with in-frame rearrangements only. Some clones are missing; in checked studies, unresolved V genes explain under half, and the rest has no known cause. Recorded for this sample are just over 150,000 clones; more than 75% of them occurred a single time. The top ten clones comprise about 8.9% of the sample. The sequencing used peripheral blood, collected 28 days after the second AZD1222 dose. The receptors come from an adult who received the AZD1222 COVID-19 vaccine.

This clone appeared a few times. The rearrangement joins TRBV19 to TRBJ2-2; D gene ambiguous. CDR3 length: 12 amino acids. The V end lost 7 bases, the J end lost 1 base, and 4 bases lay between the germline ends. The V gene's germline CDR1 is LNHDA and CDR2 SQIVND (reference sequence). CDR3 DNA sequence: TGTGCCAGTAAGGGGAACACCGGGGAGCTGTTTTTT. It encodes CASKGNTGELFF.

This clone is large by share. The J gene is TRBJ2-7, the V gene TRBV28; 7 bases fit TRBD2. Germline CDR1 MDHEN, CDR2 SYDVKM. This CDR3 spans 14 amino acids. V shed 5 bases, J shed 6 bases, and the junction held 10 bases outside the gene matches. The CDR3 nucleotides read TGTGCCAGCAGTCGGGACTACGAAAAAACCGAGCAGTACTTC. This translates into CASSRDYEKTEQYF.

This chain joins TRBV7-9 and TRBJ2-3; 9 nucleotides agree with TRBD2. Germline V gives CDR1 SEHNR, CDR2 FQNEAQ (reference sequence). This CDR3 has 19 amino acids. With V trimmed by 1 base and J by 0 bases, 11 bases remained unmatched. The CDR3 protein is CASSLDWASGAPSTDTQYF. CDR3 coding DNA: TGTGCCAGCAGCTTAGACTGGGCTAGCGGGGCTCCTAGCACAGATACGCAGTATTTT.

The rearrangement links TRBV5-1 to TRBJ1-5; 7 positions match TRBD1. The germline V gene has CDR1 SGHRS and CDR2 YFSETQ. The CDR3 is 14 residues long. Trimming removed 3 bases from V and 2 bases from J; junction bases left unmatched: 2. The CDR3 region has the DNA TGCGCCAGCAGCTACGGACAGGGCAATCAGCCCCAGCATTTT. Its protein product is CASSYGQGNQPQHF.

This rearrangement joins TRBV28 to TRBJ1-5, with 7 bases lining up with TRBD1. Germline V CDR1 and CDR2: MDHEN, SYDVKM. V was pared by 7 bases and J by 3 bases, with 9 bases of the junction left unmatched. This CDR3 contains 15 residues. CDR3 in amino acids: CASTLKGANNQPQHF. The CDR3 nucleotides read TGTGCCAGCACCCTGAAGGGGGCGAACAATCAGCCCCAGCATTTT.

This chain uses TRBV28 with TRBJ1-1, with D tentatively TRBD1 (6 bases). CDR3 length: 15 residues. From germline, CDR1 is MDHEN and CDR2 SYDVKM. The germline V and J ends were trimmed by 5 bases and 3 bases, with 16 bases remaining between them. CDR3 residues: CASSPSQGKDTEAFF. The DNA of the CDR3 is TGTGCCAGCAGTCCCTCTCAGGGGAAGGACACTGAAGCTTTCTTT.

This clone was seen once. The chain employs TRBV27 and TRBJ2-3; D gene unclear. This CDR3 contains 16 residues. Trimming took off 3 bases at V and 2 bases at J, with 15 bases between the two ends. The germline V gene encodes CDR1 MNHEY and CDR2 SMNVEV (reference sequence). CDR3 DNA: TGTGCCAGCAGTTTTGAAGGGAAGCCTATCACAGATACGCAGTATTTT. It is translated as CASSFEGKPITDTQYF.

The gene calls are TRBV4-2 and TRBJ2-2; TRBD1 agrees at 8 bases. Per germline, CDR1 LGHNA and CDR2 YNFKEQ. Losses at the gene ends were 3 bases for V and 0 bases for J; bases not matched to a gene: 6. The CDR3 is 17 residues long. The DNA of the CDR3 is TGTGCCAGCAGCCACCATATGACAGGGGCGAACACCGGGGAGCTGTTTTTT. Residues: CASSHHMTGANTGELFF.

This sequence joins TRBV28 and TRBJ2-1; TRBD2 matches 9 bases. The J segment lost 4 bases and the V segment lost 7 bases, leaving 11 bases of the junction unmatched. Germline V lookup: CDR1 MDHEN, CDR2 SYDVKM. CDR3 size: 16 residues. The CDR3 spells CASTVAGAIPYNEQFF. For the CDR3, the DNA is TGTGCCAGCACCGTAGCGGGAGCGATTCCATACAATGAGCAGTTCTTC.

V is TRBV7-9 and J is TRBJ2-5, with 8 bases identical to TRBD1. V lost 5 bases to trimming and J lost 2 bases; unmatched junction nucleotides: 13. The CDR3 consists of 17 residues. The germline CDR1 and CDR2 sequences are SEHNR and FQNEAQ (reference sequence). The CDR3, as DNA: TGTGCCAGCAGCCGGACAAGGCTTGGACAGGGTCAAGAGACCCAGTACTTC. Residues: CASSRTRLGQGQETQYF.

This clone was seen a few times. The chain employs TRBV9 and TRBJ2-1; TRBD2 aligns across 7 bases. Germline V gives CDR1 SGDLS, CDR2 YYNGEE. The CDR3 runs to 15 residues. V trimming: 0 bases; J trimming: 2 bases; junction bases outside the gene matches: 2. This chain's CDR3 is CASSVAGGTYNEQFF. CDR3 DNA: TGTGCCAGCAGCGTAGCGGGGGGAACCTACAATGAGCAGTTCTTC.

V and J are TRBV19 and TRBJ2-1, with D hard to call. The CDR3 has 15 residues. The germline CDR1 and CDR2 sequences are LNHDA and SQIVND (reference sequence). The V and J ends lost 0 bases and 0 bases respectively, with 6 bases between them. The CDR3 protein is CASSIDSSSYNEQFF. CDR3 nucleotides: TGTGCCAGTAGTATAGACTCCAGCTCCTACAATGAGCAGTTCTTC.

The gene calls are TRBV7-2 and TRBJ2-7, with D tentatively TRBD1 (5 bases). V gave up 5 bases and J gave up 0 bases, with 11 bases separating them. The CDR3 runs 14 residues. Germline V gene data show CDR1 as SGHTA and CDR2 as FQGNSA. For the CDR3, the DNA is TGTGCCAGCAGCCAGGGTGGCAGCTCCTACGAGCAGTACTTC. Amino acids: CASSQGGSSYEQYF.

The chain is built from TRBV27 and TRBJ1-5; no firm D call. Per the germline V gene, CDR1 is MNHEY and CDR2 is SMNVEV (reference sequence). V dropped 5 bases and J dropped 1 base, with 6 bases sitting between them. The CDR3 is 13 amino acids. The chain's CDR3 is CASSPDSNQPQHF. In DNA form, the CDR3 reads TGTGCCAGCAGTCCGGACAGCAATCAGCCCCAGCATTTT.

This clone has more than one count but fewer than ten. Here the CDR3 DNA reads TGTGCCAGTAGCCGGGACGGCGGAGGGGAAGCTTTCTTT. It specifies CASSRDGGGEAFF. The chain uses TRBV19 and TRBJ1-1; possibly TRBD1 for D (5 bases). Germline CDR1 reads LNHDA; CDR2 reads SQIVND (reference sequence). V dropped 6 bases and J dropped 8 bases, with 16 bases sitting between them. The CDR3 covers 13 residues.

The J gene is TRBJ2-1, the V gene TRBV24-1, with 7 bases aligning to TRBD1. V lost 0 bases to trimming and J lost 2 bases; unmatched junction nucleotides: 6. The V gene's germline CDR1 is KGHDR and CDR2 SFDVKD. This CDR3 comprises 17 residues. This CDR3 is CATSDLGTAGTYNEQFF. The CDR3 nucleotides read TGTGCCACCAGTGATTTGGGGACAGCCGGAACCTACAATGAGCAGTTCTTC.

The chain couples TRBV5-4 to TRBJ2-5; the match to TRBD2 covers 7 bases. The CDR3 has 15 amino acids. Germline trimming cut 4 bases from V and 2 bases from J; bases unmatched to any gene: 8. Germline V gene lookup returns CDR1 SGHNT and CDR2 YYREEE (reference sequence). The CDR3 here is CASSPGTIGQETQYF. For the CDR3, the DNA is TGTGCCAGCAGCCCTGGGACTATCGGGCAAGAGACCCAGTACTTC. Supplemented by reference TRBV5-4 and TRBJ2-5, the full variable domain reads ETGVTQSPTHLIKTRGQQVTLRCSSQSGHNTVSWYQQALGQGPQFIFQYYREEENGRGNFPPRFSGLQFPNYSSELNVNALELDDSALYLCASSPGTIGQETQYFGPGTRLLVL.

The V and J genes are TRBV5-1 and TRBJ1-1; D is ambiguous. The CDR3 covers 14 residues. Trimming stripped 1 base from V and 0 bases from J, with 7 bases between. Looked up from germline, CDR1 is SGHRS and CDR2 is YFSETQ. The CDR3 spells CASSLSSVNTEAFF. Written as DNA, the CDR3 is TGCGCCAGCAGCTTGTCATCAGTGAACACTGAAGCTTTCTTT.

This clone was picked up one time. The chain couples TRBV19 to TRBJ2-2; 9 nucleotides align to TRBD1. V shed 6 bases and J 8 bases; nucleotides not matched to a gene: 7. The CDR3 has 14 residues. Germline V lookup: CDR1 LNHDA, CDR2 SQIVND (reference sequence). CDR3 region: CASSRDRAGGELFF. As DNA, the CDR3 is TGTGCCAGTAGCCGGGACAGGGCCGGTGGGGAGCTGTTTTTT. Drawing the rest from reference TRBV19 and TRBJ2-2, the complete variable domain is DGGITQSPKYLFRKEGQNVTLSCEQNLNHDAMYWYRQDPGQGLRLIYYSQIVNDFQKGDIAEGYSVSREKKESFPLTVTSAQKNPTAFYLCASSRDRAGGELFFGEGSRLTVL.

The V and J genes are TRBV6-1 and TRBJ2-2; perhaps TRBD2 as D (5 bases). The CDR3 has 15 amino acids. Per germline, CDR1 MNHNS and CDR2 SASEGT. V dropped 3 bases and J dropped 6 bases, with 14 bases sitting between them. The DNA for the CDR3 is TGTGCCAGCAGTGATGCGGCGAGGGTGGCCGGGGAGCTGTTTTTT. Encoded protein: CASSDAARVAGELFF.

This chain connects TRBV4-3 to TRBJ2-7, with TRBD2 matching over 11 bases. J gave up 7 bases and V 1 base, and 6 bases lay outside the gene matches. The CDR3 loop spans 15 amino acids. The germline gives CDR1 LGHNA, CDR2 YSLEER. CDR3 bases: TGCGCCAGCAGCCAAGTAGCGGGAGGGCCAGGGGAGCAGTACTTC. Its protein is CASSQVAGGPGEQYF.

The CDR3 region is CASGLRRERNEQFF. The CDR3 nucleotides are TGTGCTAGTGGTTTGCGGCGGGAGCGGAATGAGCAGTTCTTC. This chain joins TRBV12-5 and TRBJ2-1; 7 bases match TRBD2. The CDR3 has 14 amino acids. The germline V gene has CDR1 LGHNT and CDR2 FRNRAP. V gave up 2 bases and J gave up 7 bases; unmatched junction bases: 5.

This CDR3 reads CASSSTPSVPYGYTF. For the CDR3, the DNA is TGTGCCAGCAGCTCTACCCCCTCGGTCCCCTATGGCTACACCTTC. This chain links TRBV7-2 with TRBJ1-2; no clear D gene. The CDR3 has 15 amino acids. Germline V lookup: CDR1 SGHTA, CDR2 FQGNSA. V gave up 4 bases and J gave up 4 bases, with 16 bases separating them.

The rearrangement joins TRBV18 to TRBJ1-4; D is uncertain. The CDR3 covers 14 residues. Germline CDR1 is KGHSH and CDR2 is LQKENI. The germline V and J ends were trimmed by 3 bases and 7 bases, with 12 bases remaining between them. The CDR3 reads CASSPSGLGEKLFF. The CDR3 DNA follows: TGTGCCAGCTCACCTTCTGGACTTGGTGAAAAACTGTTTTTT.

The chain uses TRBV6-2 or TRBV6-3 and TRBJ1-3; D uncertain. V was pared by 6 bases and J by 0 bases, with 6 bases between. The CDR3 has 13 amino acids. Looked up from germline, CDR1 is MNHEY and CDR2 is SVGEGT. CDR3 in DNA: TGTGCCAGCAGCTTCTCCTCTGGAAACACCATATATTTT. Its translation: CASSFSSGNTIYF.

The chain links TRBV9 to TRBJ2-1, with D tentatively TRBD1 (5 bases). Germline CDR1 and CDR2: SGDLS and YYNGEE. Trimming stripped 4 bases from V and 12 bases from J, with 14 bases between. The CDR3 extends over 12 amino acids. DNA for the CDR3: TGTGCCAGCAGCCCGTACGGGCAGGGGCAGTTCTTC. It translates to CASSPYGQGQFF.

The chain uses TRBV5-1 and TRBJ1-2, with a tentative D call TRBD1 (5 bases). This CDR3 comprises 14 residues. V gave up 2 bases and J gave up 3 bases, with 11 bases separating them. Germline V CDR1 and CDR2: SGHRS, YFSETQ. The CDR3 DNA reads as TGCGCCAGCAGCTTCGACGGGGGGGACTATGGCTACACCTTC. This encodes CASSFDGGDYGYTF.

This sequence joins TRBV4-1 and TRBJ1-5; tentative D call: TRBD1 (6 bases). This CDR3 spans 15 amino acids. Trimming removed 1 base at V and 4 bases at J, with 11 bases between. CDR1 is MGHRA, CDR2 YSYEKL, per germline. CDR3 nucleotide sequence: TGCGCCAGCAGCCAAGCCAGGGGACCTAATCAGCCCCAGCATTTT. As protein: CASSQARGPNQPQHF.

CDR3 in amino acids: CASSGGGAYEQYF. The DNA for the CDR3 is TGCGCCAGCAGCGGAGGGGGGGCCTACGAGCAGTACTTC. The chain links TRBV5-1 to TRBJ2-7; possibly TRBD2 for D (7 bases). Germline V CDR1 and CDR2: SGHRS, YFSETQ. V was shortened by 4 bases and J by 2 bases, with 10 bases between the two germline ends. CDR3 size: 13 residues.

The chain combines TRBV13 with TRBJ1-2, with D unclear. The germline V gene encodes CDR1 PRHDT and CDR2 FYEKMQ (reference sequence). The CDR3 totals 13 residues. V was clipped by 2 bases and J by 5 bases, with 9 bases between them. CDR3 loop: CASSLSTEYGYTF. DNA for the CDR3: TGTGCCAGCAGCTTATCTACAGAGTATGGCTACACCTTC.

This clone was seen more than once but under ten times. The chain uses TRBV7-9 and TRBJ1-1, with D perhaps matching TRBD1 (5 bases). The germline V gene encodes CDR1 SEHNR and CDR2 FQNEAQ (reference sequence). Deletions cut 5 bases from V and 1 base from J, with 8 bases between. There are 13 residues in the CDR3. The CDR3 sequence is CASSPGRNTEAFF. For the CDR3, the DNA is TGTGCCAGCAGCCCGGGACGGAACACTGAAGCTTTCTTT.

The DNA for the CDR3 is TGTGCCAGCAGCACTATCGGACTAGCTTTCAATGAGCAGTTCTTC. Translated: CASSTIGLAFNEQFF. This rearrangement joins TRBV9 to TRBJ2-1; 8 positions match TRBD2. The V gene's germline CDR1 is SGDLS and CDR2 YYNGEE. The CDR3 sequence is 15 residues long. V lost 4 bases, J lost 6 bases, and 9 bases stayed unmatched.